This TCR beta chain appears in the sequencing data of a study of tumor-infiltrating lymphocytes in primary liver carcinoma. DNA and RNA were both co-extracted from approximately 22-30 mg of bulk tissue that had not been sorted. Trimming removed 4 bases from V and 4 bases from J; junction bases left unmatched: 2. Germline CDR1 is DFQATT and CDR2 is SNEGSKA (reference sequence). This CDR3 comprises 14 residues. With a constant-region primer, TCR beta cDNA was made from approximately 500 ng of total RNA. Three-round nested multiplex PCR performed with slightly modified ARM-PCR produced the TCR beta libraries. Amplification in the first two PCR rounds was performed using TRBV1-TRBV30 forward primers and a C-beta reverse primer for approximately 10 cycles each. Each CDR3 protein gets one entry after TCRdb re-called the multiplex PCR reads with MiXCR. The sample lists some 95,000 distinct CDR3 sequences; about 70% were seen once.

The chain uses TRBV20-1 and TRBJ2-2; TRBD2 matches at 11 bases. Sequences were obtained from tumor-adjacent normal liver tissue. The source is a man aged 40-50 years with primary liver carcinoma and hepatitis B virus infection. For the CDR3, the DNA is TGCAGTGCTATTAGCGGGAGGGTCACCGGGGAGCTGTTTTTT. It is translated as CSAISGRVTGELFF.